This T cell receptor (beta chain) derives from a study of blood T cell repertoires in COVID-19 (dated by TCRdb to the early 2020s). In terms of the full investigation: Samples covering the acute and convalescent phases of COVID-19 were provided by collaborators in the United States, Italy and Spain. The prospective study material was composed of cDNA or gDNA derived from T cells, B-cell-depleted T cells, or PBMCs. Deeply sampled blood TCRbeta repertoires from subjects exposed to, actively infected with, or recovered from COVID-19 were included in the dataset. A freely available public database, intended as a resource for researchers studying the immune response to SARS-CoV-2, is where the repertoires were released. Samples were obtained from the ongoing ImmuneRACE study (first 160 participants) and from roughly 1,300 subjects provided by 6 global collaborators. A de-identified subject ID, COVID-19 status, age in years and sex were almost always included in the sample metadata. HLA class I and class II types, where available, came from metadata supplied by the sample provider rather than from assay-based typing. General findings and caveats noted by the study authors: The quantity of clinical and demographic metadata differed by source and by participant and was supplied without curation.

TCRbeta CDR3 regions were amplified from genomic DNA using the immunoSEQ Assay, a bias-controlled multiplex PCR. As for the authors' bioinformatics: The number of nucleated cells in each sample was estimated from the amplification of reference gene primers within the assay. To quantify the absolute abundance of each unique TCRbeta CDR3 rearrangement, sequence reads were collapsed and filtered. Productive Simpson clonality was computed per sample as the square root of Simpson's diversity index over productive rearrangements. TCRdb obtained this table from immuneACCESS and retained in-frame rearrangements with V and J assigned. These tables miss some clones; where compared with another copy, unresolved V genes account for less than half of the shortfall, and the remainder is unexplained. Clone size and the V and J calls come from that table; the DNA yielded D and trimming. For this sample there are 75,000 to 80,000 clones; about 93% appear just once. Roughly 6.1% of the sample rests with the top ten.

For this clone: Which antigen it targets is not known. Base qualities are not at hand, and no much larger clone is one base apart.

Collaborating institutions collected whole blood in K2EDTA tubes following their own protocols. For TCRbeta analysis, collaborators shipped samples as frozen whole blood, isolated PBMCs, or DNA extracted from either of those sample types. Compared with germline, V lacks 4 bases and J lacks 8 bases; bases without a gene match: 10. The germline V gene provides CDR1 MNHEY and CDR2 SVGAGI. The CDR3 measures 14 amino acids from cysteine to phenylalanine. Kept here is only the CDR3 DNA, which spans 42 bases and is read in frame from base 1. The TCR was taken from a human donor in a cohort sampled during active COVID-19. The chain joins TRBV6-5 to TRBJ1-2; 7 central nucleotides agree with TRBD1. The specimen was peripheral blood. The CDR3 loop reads CASSSNRGPRGYTF. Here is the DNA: TGTGCCAGCAGTTCTAACAGGGGCCCAAGGGGCTACACCTTC.